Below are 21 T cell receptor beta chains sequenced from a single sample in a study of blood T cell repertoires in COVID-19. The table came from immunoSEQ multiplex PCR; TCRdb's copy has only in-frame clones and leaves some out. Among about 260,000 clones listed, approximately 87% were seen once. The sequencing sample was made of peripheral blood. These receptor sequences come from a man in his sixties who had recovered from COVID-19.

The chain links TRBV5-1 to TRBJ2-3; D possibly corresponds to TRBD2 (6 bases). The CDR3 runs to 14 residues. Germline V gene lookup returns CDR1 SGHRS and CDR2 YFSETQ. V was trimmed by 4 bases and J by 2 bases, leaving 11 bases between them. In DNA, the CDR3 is TGCGCCAGCAGCATCGGGGGAATCACAGATACGCAGTATTTT. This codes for CASSIGGITDTQYF.

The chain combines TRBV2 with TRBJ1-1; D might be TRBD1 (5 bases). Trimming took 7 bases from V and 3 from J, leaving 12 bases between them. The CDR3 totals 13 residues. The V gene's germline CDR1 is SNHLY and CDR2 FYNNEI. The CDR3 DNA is TGTGCCAGCATGACAGCTTGGCACACTGAAGCTTTCTTT. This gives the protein CASMTAWHTEAFF.

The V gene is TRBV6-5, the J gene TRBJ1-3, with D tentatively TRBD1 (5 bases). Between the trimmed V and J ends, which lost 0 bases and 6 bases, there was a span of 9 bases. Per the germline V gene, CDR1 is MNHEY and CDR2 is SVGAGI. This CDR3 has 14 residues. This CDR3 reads CASSYSGEANTIYF. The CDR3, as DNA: TGTGCCAGCAGTTACTCGGGGGAGGCAAACACCATATATTTT.

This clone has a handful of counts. The CDR3: CASSLGAVTTEAFF. The CDR3 DNA follows: TGCGCCAGCAGCTTGGGGGCCGTCACCACTGAAGCTTTCTTT. V gene TRBV5-1 combines with J gene TRBJ1-1; D gene uncertain. The V end lost 0 bases, the J end lost 4 bases, and 10 bases lay between the germline ends. The CDR3 is made up of 14 amino acids. Germline assignment: CDR1 SGHRS and CDR2 YFSETQ.

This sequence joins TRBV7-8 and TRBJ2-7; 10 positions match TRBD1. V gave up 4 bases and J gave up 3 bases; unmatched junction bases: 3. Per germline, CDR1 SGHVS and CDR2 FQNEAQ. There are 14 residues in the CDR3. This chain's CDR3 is CASSSRTGGYEQYF. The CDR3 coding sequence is TGTGCCAGCAGCTCCCGGACAGGGGGCTACGAGCAGTACTTC.

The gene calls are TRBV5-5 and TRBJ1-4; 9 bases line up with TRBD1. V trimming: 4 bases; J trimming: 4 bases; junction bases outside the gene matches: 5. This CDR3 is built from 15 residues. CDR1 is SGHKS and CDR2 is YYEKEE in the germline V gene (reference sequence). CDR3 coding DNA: TGTGCCAGCAGCATAGGGGGACAGGGTAATGAAAAACTGTTTTTT. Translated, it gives CASSIGGQGNEKLFF.

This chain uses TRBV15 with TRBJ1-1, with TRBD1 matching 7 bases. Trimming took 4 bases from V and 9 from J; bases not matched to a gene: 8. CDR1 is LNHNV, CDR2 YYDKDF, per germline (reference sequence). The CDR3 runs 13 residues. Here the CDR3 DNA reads TGTGCCACCAGCACTCTAGACAGGGATCAAGCTTTCTTT. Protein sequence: CATSTLDRDQAFF.

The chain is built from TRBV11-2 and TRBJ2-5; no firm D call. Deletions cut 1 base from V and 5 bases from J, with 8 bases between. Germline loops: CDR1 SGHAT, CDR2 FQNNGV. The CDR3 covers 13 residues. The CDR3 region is CASSLGFGETQYF. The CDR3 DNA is TGTGCCAGCAGCTTAGGTTTCGGGGAGACCCAGTACTTC.

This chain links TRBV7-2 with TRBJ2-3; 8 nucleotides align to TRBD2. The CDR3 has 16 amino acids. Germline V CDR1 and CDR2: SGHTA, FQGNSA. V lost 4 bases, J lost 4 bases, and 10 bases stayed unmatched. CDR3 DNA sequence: TGTGCCAGCAGCTCGGCAGCCCGGGGGGGGCCAGATACGCAGTATTTT. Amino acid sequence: CASSSAARGGPDTQYF.

In DNA, the CDR3 is TGTGCCAGCAGCCCGATTGGCAGGGTTAATTCACCCCTCCACTTT. This sequence encodes CASSPIGRVNSPLHF. V usage is TRBV7-2 and J usage is TRBJ1-6, with D perhaps matching TRBD1 (5 bases). From germline, CDR1 is SGHTA and CDR2 FQGNSA. V lost 5 bases and J lost 6, with 14 bases in between. The CDR3 totals 15 residues.

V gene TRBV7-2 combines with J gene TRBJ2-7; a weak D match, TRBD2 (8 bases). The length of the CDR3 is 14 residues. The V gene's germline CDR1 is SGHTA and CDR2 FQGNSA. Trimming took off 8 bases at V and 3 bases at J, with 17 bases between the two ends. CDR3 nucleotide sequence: TGTGCCAGCTCGGGAGGGGGCTCGGTCTACGAGCAGTACTTC. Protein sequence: CASSGGGSVYEQYF.

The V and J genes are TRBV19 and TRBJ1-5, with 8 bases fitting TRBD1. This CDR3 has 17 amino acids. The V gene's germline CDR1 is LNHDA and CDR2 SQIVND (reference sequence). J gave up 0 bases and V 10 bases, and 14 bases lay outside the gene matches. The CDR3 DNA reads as TGTGCCACCGCCCGGCTGACAGGGGTTCTTAGCAATCAGCCCCAGCATTTT. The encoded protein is CATARLTGVLSNQPQHF.

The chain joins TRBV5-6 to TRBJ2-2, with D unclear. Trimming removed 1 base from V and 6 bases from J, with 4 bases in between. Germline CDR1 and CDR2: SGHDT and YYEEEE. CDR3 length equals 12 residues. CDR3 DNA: TGTGCCAGCAGCTTGACTGCCGGGGAGCTGTTTTTT. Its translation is CASSLTAGELFF.

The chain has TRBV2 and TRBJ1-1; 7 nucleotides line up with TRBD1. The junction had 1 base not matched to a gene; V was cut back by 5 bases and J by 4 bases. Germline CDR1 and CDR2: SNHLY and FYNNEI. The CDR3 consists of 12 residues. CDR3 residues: CASSRDSTEAFF. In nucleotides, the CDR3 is TGTGCCAGCAGTCGGGACAGCACTGAAGCTTTCTTT.

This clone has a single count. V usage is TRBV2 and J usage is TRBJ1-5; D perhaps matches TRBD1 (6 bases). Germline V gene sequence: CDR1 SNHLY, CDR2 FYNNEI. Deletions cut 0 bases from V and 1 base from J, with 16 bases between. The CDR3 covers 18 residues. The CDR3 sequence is CASSEAPGHRWSNQPQHF. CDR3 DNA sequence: TGTGCCAGCAGTGAAGCTCCGGGACATAGATGGAGCAATCAGCCCCAGCATTTT.

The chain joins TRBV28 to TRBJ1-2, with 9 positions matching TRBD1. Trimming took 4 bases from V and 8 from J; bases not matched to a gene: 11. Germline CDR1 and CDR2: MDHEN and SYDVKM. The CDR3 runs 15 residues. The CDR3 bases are TGTGCCAGCAGTTACCGGGACAGGGCCTGGGAGGGCTACACCTTC. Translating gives CASSYRDRAWEGYTF.

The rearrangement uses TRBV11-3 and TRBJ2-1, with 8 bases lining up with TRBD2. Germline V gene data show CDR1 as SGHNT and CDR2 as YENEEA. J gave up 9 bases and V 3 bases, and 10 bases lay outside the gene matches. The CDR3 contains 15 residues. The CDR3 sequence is CASSFSAGVGGEQFF. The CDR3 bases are TGTGCCAGCAGCTTTTCAGCGGGGGTAGGGGGTGAGCAGTTCTTC.

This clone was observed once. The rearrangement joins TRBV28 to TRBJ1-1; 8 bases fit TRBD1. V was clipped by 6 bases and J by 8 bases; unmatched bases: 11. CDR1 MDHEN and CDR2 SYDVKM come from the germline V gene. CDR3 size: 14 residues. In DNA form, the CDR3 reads TGTGCCAGCAGCCCACCCAGGGGGCTAGGAGAAGCTTTCTTT. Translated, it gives CASSPPRGLGEAFF.

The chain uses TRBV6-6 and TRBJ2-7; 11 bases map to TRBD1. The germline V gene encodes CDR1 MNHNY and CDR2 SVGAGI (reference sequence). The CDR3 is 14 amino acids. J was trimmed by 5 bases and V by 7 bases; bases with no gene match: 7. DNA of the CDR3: TGTGCCAGCACTCCGGGACAGGGGGTCAACGAGCAGTACTTC. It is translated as CASTPGQGVNEQYF.

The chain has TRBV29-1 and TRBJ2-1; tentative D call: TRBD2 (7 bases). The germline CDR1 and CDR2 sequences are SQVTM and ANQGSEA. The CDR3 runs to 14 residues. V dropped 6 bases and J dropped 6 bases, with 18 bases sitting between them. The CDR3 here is CSVRGGGPGNEQFF. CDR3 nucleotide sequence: TGCAGCGTCAGAGGGGGAGGGCCGGGCAATGAGCAGTTCTTC.

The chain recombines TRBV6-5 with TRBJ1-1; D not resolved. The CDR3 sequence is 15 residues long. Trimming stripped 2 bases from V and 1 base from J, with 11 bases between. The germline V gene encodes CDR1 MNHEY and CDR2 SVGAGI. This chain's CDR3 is CASSYASGGNTEAFF. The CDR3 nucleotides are TGTGCCAGCAGTTACGCCTCGGGAGGGAACACTGAAGCTTTCTTT.